Presented here are 22 T cell receptor beta chains from one specimen sequenced in a study. TCRdb used MiXCR to reprocess the 5' RACE reads, holding one entry per CDR3 protein. Of about 5,900 distinct CDR3 sequences in the sample, roughly two thirds are singletons; the top ten hold about 3.9%. Sequencing was performed on memory CD4+ T cells sorted from a lymph node. Subset meaning: memory CD4+ T cells, CD4+CD45RO+CD25-. These receptor sequences come from a female donor with breast cancer.

This clonotype has only a few counts. The V call is TRBV29-1, the J call TRBJ2-7, with D uncertain. The V gene lost 4 bases and the J gene lost 2 bases, with 12 bases spanning the gap. Germline V gives CDR1 SQVTM, CDR2 ANQGSEA. CDR3 size: 13 residues. The CDR3 region is CSVATAAPYEQYF. The CDR3 DNA reads TGCAGCGTTGCGACGGCAGCCCCCTACGAGCAGTACTTC.

The J gene is TRBJ1-2, the V gene TRBV20-1, with TRBD1 matching over 7 bases. This CDR3 has 16 amino acids. V shed 0 bases, J shed 5 bases, and the junction held 12 bases outside the gene matches. Looked up from germline, CDR1 is DFQATT and CDR2 is SNEGSKA (reference sequence). The CDR3 region is CSARDRGGANFYGYTF. The CDR3 DNA reads TGCAGTGCTAGAGATCGAGGGGGCGCAAACTTTTATGGCTACACCTTC.

V usage is TRBV20-1 and J usage is TRBJ1-4; a possible D gene is TRBD1 (5 bases). The J call is uncertain, as TRBJ1-3 better fits the DNA end. The germline V gene encodes CDR1 DFQATT and CDR2 SNEGSKA (reference sequence). The CDR3 is 14 residues long. The CDR3 here is CSAQQQEAGNTIYF. The CDR3 nucleotides read TGCAGTGCCCAACAACAGGAGGCTGGAAACACCATATATTTT.

A word on this clonotype: One end of the junction fails to match germline, which may point to a read error. The chain carries TRBV7-7 and TRBJ2-7; D may correspond to TRBD1 or TRBD2 (5 bases each). Germline V lookup: CDR1 SSHAT, CDR2 FNYEAQ (reference sequence). The CDR3 runs 12 residues. The chain's CDR3 is CASSRETYEQYF. CDR3 nucleotides: TGTGCTAGCAGCAGGGAGACCTACGAGCAGTACTTC. Combining the CDR3 with reference TRBV7-7 and TRBJ2-7 gives the whole variable domain GAGVSQSPRYKVTKRGQDVTLRCDPISSHATLYWYQQALGQGPEFLTYFNYEAQPDKSGLPSDRFSAERPEGSISTLTIQRTEQRDSAMYRCASSRETYEQYFGPGTRLTVT.

The V gene is TRBV7-9, the J gene TRBJ1-2; D not resolved. V was trimmed by 5 bases and J by 2 bases, leaving 6 bases between them. The CDR3 runs 12 residues. CDR1 and CDR2 (germline): SEHNR, FQNEAQ (reference sequence). The CDR3 bases are TGTGCCAGCAGCCCGGGGAACTATGGCTACACCTTC. This codes for CASSPGNYGYTF.

V usage is TRBV11-3 and J usage is TRBJ2-5; 9 positions agree with TRBD1. Germline CDR1 and CDR2: SGHNT and YENEEA. V was clipped by 5 bases and J by 4 bases; unmatched bases: 8. The CDR3 consists of 15 residues. The DNA for the CDR3 is TGTGCCAGCAGCCTCGGACAGGGGATGTCAGAGACCCAGTACTTC. This translates into CASSLGQGMSETQYF. The variable domain in full, completed from reference TRBV11-3 and TRBJ2-5, reads EAGVVQSPRYKIIEKKQPVAFWCNPISGHNTLYWYLQNLGQGPELLIRYENEEAVDDSQLPKDRFSAERLKGVDSTLKIQPAELGDSAVYLCASSLGQGMSETQYFGPGTRLLVL.

This chain links TRBV7-2 with TRBJ2-3; no reliable D call. In germline, CDR1 is SGHTA, CDR2 FQGNSA. The length of the CDR3 is 13 residues. Trimming left V 0 bases short and J 0 bases short, with 1 base between. The CDR3 bases are TGTGCCAGCAGCTTAGCCAGCACAGATACGCAGTATTTT. This translates into CASSLASTDTQYF.

The chain combines TRBV20-1 with TRBJ2-7; 9 positions match TRBD2. The CDR3 length is 15 residues. Germline V gene sequence: CDR1 DFQATT, CDR2 SNEGSKA (reference sequence). The trim removed 0 bases at V and 4 bases at J, leaving 7 bases unmatched. This CDR3 reads CSARDQAGGPYEQYF. The CDR3 region has the DNA TGCAGTGCTAGAGATCAGGCGGGAGGGCCGTACGAGCAGTACTTC.

This clonotype was detected a few times. This chain links TRBV7-9 with TRBJ2-1; 13 positions agree with TRBD2. V shed 5 bases, J shed 4 bases, and the junction held 2 bases outside the gene matches. The CDR3 spans 15 residues. Germline CDR1 is SEHNR and CDR2 is FQNEAQ (reference sequence). The CDR3 DNA follows: TGTGCCAGCAGCCGGACTAGCGGGGGTTACAATGAGCAGTTCTTC. As protein: CASSRTSGGYNEQFF.

The chain joins TRBV5-1 to TRBJ2-7, with TRBD2 matching 11 bases. CDR3 length: 15 amino acids. Losses at the gene ends were 3 bases for V and 7 bases for J; bases not matched to a gene: 9. Germline-derived CDR1 and CDR2 are SGHRS and YFSETQ. The CDR3 sequence is CASSWNSGGAEEQYF. CDR3 in DNA: TGCGCCAGCAGCTGGAATAGCGGGGGGGCTGAAGAGCAGTACTTC.

The rearrangement joins TRBV10-3 to TRBJ2-5; 10 bases fit TRBD1. Germline loops: CDR1 ENHRY, CDR2 SYGVKD. The CDR3 has 15 residues. V was pared by 4 bases and J by 4 bases, with 6 bases of the junction left unmatched. For the CDR3, the DNA is TGTGCCATCAGTGGTTTCGACAGGGGGCGAGAGACCCAGTACTTC. Translating it yields CAISGFDRGRETQYF.

V and J are TRBV10-2 and TRBJ1-2; no definite D call. The CDR3 has 12 residues. Trimming shortened V by 4 bases and J by 8 bases, and 11 bases separated the two germline ends. From germline, CDR1 is WSHSY and CDR2 SAAADI. CDR3 sequence: CASSAWDTGYTF. As DNA, the CDR3 is TGCGCCAGCAGTGCCTGGGATACCGGCTACACCTTC.

This chain links TRBV20-1 with TRBJ2-1; 10 nucleotides agree with TRBD1. Losses at the gene ends were 2 bases for V and 6 bases for J; bases not matched to a gene: 1. The germline CDR1 and CDR2 sequences are DFQATT and SNEGSKA (reference sequence). This CDR3 is built from 13 residues. The CDR3 region is CSARWDRGNEQFF. In DNA form, the CDR3 reads TGCAGTGCTAGATGGGACAGGGGCAATGAGCAGTTCTTC.

This clonotype came up a few times. The chain links TRBV29-1 to TRBJ2-1; TRBD1 matches at 7 bases. J was trimmed by 2 bases and V by 7 bases; bases with no gene match: 11. The CDR3 runs 15 residues. Germline V gene sequence: CDR1 SQVTM, CDR2 ANQGSEA. The CDR3 coding sequence is TGCAGCGCGAGCCGGGATACAGGGGCCTACAATGAGCAGTTCTTC. This encodes CSASRDTGAYNEQFF.

The chain has TRBV7-8 and TRBJ2-7; D possibly corresponds to TRBD1 (6 bases). Germline assignment: CDR1 SGHVS and CDR2 FQNEAQ. This CDR3 has 15 residues. The ends were cut back, 5 bases at V and 0 bases at J, with 14 bases in the middle. CDR3 in amino acids: CASSQYRDTSYEQYF. In nucleotides, the CDR3 is TGTGCCAGCAGCCAATACCGGGACACCTCCTACGAGCAGTACTTC. The whole variable domain, filled in from reference TRBV7-8 and TRBJ2-7, reads GAGVSQSPRYKVAKRGQDVALRCDPISGHVSLFWYQQALGQGPEFLTYFQNEAQLDKSGLPSDRFFAERPEGSVSTLKIQRTQQEDSAVYLCASSQYRDTSYEQYFGPGTRLTVT.

The chain recombines TRBV6-5 with TRBJ1-5; a possible D gene is TRBD1 (6 bases). The CDR3 spans 13 residues. Trimming took off 8 bases at V and 1 base at J, with 9 bases between the two ends. CDR1 is MNHEY and CDR2 is SVGAGI in the germline V gene. The CDR3 DNA sequence: TGTGCCAGCGCAGACAGGAGCAATCAGCCCCAGCATTTT. It translates to CASADRSNQPQHF.

This rearrangement joins TRBV7-3 to TRBJ2-5; D might be TRBD1 or TRBD2, each matching 6 bases. Germline values: CDR1 SGHTA, CDR2 FQGTGA. This CDR3 comprises 14 residues. V lost 3 bases to trimming and J lost 5 bases, with 13 bases between them. DNA for the CDR3: TGTGCCAGCAGCTTGGGGGGCCTTCGGGAGACCCAGTACTTC. As protein: CASSLGGLRETQYF.

For this clonotype: Relative to the germline gene, one junction end is altered; a read error may explain this. The chain combines TRBV7-2 with TRBJ1-5; 7 positions match TRBD1. CDR3 length equals 14 residues. The germline gives CDR1 SGHTA, CDR2 FQGNSA. The CDR3, as DNA: TGTGCCAGTAACCGGGGGACAGACTATCAGTCCCAGCATTTT. Protein product: CASNRGTDYQSQHF.

J is TRBJ1-2 and V is TRBV12-3 or TRBV12-4; possibly TRBD1 for D (5 bases). The V end lost 7 bases, the J end lost 4 bases, and 7 bases lay between the germline ends. This CDR3 spans 11 amino acids. The CDR3, as DNA: TGTGCCAGCACCACAGGCTATGGCTACACCTTC. Its protein product is CASTTGYGYTF.

The chain uses TRBV12-3 or TRBV12-4 and TRBJ2-7, with TRBD1 matching over 7 bases. With 5 bases clipped from V and 0 bases from J, the junction kept 4 bases outside the gene matches. CDR3 length: 14 amino acids. In DNA, the CDR3 is TGTGCCAGCAGTGGGTCAGGGGGCTCCTACGAGCAGTACTTC. Its protein product is CASSGSGGSYEQYF.

The chain combines TRBV6-5 with TRBJ2-2; D unresolved. Trimming cost V 6 bases and J 4 bases, with 6 bases left between them. This CDR3 contains 12 residues. Germline V gene sequence: CDR1 MNHEY, CDR2 SVGAGI. The CDR3: CASRSSTGELFF. DNA of the CDR3: TGTGCCAGCAGATCGAGCACCGGGGAGCTGTTTTTT.

This clonotype came up a few times. The chain joins TRBV20-1 to TRBJ2-7, with a tentative D call TRBD2 (6 bases). The CDR3 spans 15 residues. With 0 bases removed from V and 3 bases from J, the gap between germline ends came to 15 bases. Germline V gene sequence: CDR1 DFQATT, CDR2 SNEGSKA (reference sequence). In nucleotides, the CDR3 is TGCAGTGCTAGAGATCTTTCGCGGGATCACTACGAGCAGTACTTC. Protein product: CSARDLSRDHYEQYF.